This T cell receptor beta chain was observed in a study of cytomegalovirus exposure and HLA in healthy donors. This clone was recorded once. As yet, its antigen is unknown. Looked up from germline, CDR1 is ENHRY and CDR2 is SYGVKD. The CDR3 has 20 residues. Unmatched junction bases numbered 12, after V lost 5 bases and J lost 2 bases. General study findings and limits: The likely explanation for a cluster of highly shared sequence variants was sequencing artifact.

The PCR had 60 Vbeta and 13 Jbeta primers. Sequencing used immunoSEQ multiplex PCR; TCRdb keeps in-frame clones, though not all of them. The sample consists of about 180,000 clones, 60% to 80% of them appearing once. Sequencing used PBMCs. The gene calls are TRBV10-3 and TRBJ2-1, with 16 bases lining up with TRBD2. The clonotype comes from a man in his forties or fifties in good health and CMV-seropositive. The CDR3 DNA reads TGTGCCATCAGTTCTCCGACGGGACTAGCGGGAGGGCCGACCTACAATGAGCAGTTCTTC. This translates into CAISSPTGLAGGPTYNEQFF.